These 5 T cell receptor beta chains share one sample of origin, sequenced in a study of human T cells and chemical hapten exposure. TCRdb re-analysed the RACE reads in MiXCR, keeping a single row per CDR3 protein. The profile shows some 250,000 distinct CDR3 sequences, around 7% of them singletons. The time point here: pre-sensitization, week 0. Noted treatment: therapeutic diphenylcyclopropenone sensitization with weekly scalp DPC. Sequencing was performed on whole blood, taken in connection with sensitization to the hapten diphenylcyclopropenone (DPC). These receptors all come from a man younger than 35 with alopecia areata. Some clones in this sample may be carry-over from other donors' samples.

A few counts support this clonotype. V and J are TRBV7-9 and TRBJ1-6; D gene uncertain. V was clipped by 7 bases and J by 0 bases, with 13 bases between them. CDR1 SEHNR and CDR2 FQNEAQ come from the germline V gene (reference sequence). The CDR3 consists of 16 residues. DNA of the CDR3: TGTGCCAGCACCTCGAAATTTAGCTCCTATAATTCACCCCTCCACTTT. Translation gives CASTSKFSSYNSPLHF.

This clonotype was seen only a few times. J is TRBJ2-3 and V is TRBV10-3; D not certain. Trimming cost V 6 bases and J 0 bases, with 4 bases left between them. The CDR3 is made up of 12 amino acids. From germline, CDR1 is ENHRY and CDR2 SYGVKD. Written as DNA, the CDR3 is TGTGCCATCAGGCTTAGCACAGATACGCAGTATTTT. Its protein is CAIRLSTDTQYF.

The rearrangement joins TRBV6-6 to TRBJ1-1; TRBD1 might be the D (5 bases). The CDR3 length is 15 residues. Trimming pared 2 bases from V and 2 bases from J, leaving 12 bases between. The germline V gene has CDR1 MNHNY and CDR2 SVGAGI (reference sequence). This CDR3 reads CASSYPGGTNTEAFF. Here the CDR3 DNA reads TGTGCCAGCAGTTACCCGGGGGGAACTAACACTGAAGCTTTCTTT.

V is TRBV6-1 and J is TRBJ1-6, with no clear D. Per germline, CDR1 MNHNS and CDR2 SASEGT. CDR3 size: 13 residues. V lost 6 bases and J lost 7, with 10 bases in between. CDR3 in DNA: TGTGCCAGCAGGGAATCACAGAATTCACCCCTCCACTTT. Amino acid sequence: CASRESQNSPLHF.

Of note for this clonotype: This may be a read error: a much more frequent sequence differs by one nucleotide. The chain links TRBV6-5 to TRBJ2-7; D unresolved. This CDR3 contains 15 residues. Germline CDR1 is MNHEY and CDR2 is SVGAGI. The CDR3 spells CASRTPGGISYERYF. The CDR3 coding sequence is TGTGCCAGCAGAACCCCGGGTGGAATCTCCTACGAGCGGTACTTC.